Following are 23 T cell receptor beta chains from one sample sequenced in a study of kidney transplant recipient with SARS-CoV-2 infection. TCRdb ran MiXCR on the reads and lists one entry per CDR3 protein. The table has roughly 230,000 distinct CDR3 sequences, around 30% seen once; the top ten hold more than 6.5%. Sample: a blood sample, taken at baseline and on day 111 from a kidney transplant recipient. These TCRs come from a young adult male patient who had COVID-19 and was a kidney transplant recipient. Some T cells could come from the graft donor.

This clonotype was counted many times. V and J are TRBV9 and TRBJ1-1; 7 bases are shared with TRBD1. The junction had 12 bases not matched to a gene; V was cut back by 4 bases and J by 6 bases. Germline CDR1 reads SGDLS; CDR2 reads YYNGEE. The CDR3 has 15 residues. The CDR3 DNA reads as TGTGCCAGCAGCTCCAATCCAGGGGGTTGGGCTGAAGCTTTCTTT. Protein product: CASSSNPGGWAEAFF.

This clonotype was counted at least ten times. This rearrangement joins TRBV7-2 to TRBJ1-2; D call uncertain. The CDR3 contains 17 residues. The germline V gene has CDR1 SGHTA and CDR2 FQGNSA. V lost 5 bases and J lost 4, with 23 bases in between. In nucleotides, the CDR3 is TGTGCCAGCAGCGTTGGCACCAGAGACGGAAAGACCTATGGCTACACCTTC. Protein product: CASSVGTRDGKTYGYTF.

About this clonotype itself: A much bigger clone sits one base away, suggesting this may be a read error. The J gene is TRBJ2-5, the V gene TRBV20-1; weak D call: TRBD2 (5 bases). Germline assignment: CDR1 DFQATT and CDR2 SNEGSKA (reference sequence). The CDR3 has 12 residues. The CDR3 nucleotides are TGCGGTCCTACCTCGGGGTTGGAGACCCAGTACTTC. This sequence encodes CGPTSGLETQYF.

This clonotype was seen at least ten times. J is TRBJ2-5 and V is TRBV28; the D call may be TRBD1 or TRBD2 (6 bases each). This CDR3 region has 16 residues. CDR1 is MDHEN and CDR2 is SYDVKM in the germline V gene. V lost 5 bases to trimming and J lost 5 bases, with 21 bases between them. CDR3 in amino acids: CASSGGWTSRGETQYF. The CDR3 DNA sequence: TGTGCCAGCAGTGGGGGCTGGACGTCCCGGGGGGAGACCCAGTACTTC.

This chain links TRBV20-1 with TRBJ2-1, with 11 nucleotides matching TRBD2. Unmatched junction bases numbered 6, after V lost 4 bases and J lost 4 bases. Germline V gene sequence: CDR1 DFQATT, CDR2 SNEGSKA (reference sequence). This CDR3 region has 15 residues. This CDR3 is CSANLAGGRYNEQFF. The CDR3 bases are TGCAGTGCTAACTTAGCGGGAGGGCGATACAATGAGCAGTTCTTC.

As for this clonotype: This may come from a read error, since a much larger clone is one base off. The J gene is TRBJ2-4, the V gene TRBV8-2; TRBD1 is taken as the D call from the table, unchecked against the DNA. TRBV8-2 is tagged as a pseudogene. This CDR3 comprises 17 residues. Here the CDR3 reads CGTSTRITQSRANVPTF. In DNA form, the CDR3 reads TGTGGCACGAGTACGAGGATAACACAAAGTCGGGCCAACGTCCCGACTTTC.

Many counts were recorded for this clonotype. The chain uses TRBV4-1 and TRBJ1-3; D remains unclear. The CDR3 is made up of 17 amino acids. Trimming took 4 bases from V and 1 from J, leaving 17 bases between them. Germline lookup yields CDR1 MGHRA and CDR2 YSYEKL. The CDR3 DNA reads as TGCGCCAGCAGCCGAGCGGGCCTAGCCCTTTCTGGAAACACCATATATTTT. Its translation is CASSRAGLALSGNTIYF.

This clonotype came up many times. The chain couples TRBV12-3 or TRBV12-4 to TRBJ2-7; 8 bases match TRBD1. The J call may be in error: the DNA end matches TRBJ2-5 better. The CDR3 covers 14 residues. CDR3 loop: CASTRTGSVETQYF. The CDR3 DNA follows: TGTGCCAGCACCCGGACAGGGTCCGTTGAGACCCAGTACTTC.

Turning to this clonotype: A read error may produce the germline difference seen at one junction end. The chain recombines TRBV3-1 with TRBJ2-2; possible D gene TRBD2, 5 bases. The CDR3 totals 18 residues. Germline lookup yields CDR1 LGHDT and CDR2 YNNKEL (reference sequence). CDR3 sequence: CASSTEGPIPGLTGELFF. CDR3 nucleotides: TGTGCCAGCAGCACCGAAGGTCCCATTCCAGGCTTGACCGGGGAGCTGTTCTTT.

A remark on this clonotype: The junction and the germline gene differ at one end; a read error may be behind it. The rearrangement joins TRBV6-4 to TRBJ2-6; D possibly corresponds to TRBD1 (5 bases). The CDR3 covers 18 residues. Germline V gene sequence: CDR1 MRHNA, CDR2 SNTAGT. The CDR3 reads CACRDLSLMYSEANVLTF. Written as DNA, the CDR3 is TGTGCCTGCAGGGATCTCTCGTTAATGTACTCTGAGGCCAACGTCCTGACTTTC.

This clonotype was counted many times. CDR3 coding DNA: TGTGCCGTACATAAGGTCAATCAGCCCCAGCATTTT. It is translated as CAVHKVNQPQHF. The chain recombines TRBV28 with TRBJ1-5; D is unclear. Between the trimmed V and J ends, which lost 11 bases and 3 bases, there was a span of 11 bases. Germline assignment: CDR1 MDHEN and CDR2 SYDVKM. CDR3 length: 12 amino acids.

This clonotype was picked up many times. This rearrangement joins TRBV30 to TRBJ1-2; no reliable D call. Trimming pared 5 bases from V and 4 bases from J, leaving 23 bases between. Germline assignment: CDR1 GTSNPN and CDR2 SVGIG (reference sequence). The CDR3 has 16 residues. The CDR3 loop reads CAWVERRYRKTYGYTF. CDR3 sequence (DNA): TGTGCCTGGGTGGAACGGCGTTATAGAAAGACCTATGGCTACACCTTC.

This clonotype was seen ten or more times. This chain uses TRBV5-3 with TRBJ1-2; no reliable D call. TRBV5-3 is an open reading frame, and its role is uncertain. The CDR3 runs to 16 residues. V shed 7 bases and J shed 4 bases, with 23 bases lying between them. The CDR3 loop reads CARVKPVVRKTYGYTF. In DNA, the CDR3 is TGTGCCAGAGTCAAGCCAGTGGTGAGAAAGACCTATGGCTACACCTTC.

This clonotype was detected only a few times. V gene TRBV7-8 combines with J gene TRBJ2-5, with TRBD2 matching over 10 bases. The ends lost 3 bases at V and 1 base at J; junction bases unmatched: 11. CDR1 is SGHVS, CDR2 FQNEAQ, per germline. This CDR3 spans 18 amino acids. The CDR3 DNA reads as TGTGCCAGCAGCTTTGTCCTTGGGGCTAGCGGGGGCCAAGAGACCCAGTACTTC. It encodes CASSFVLGASGGQETQYF.

In this sample, this clonotype turned up many times. This chain connects TRBV21-1 to TRBJ2-6. TRBV21-1 is annotated as a pseudogene. This CDR3 comprises 18 residues. CDR3 region: CASRASLLQQSRANVLTF. CDR3 sequence (DNA): TGTGCCAGCAGAGCCTCGCTGCTACAACAAAGTCGGGCCAACGTCCTGACTTTC.

There are many counts of this clonotype. The CDR3: CAWSRGGETQYF. The CDR3 DNA sequence: TGTGCCTGGAGTCGGGGGGGGGAGACCCAGTACTTC. J is TRBJ2-5 and V is TRBV30; 8 nucleotides match TRBD2. V trimming: 2 bases; J trimming: 5 bases; junction bases outside the gene matches: 1. The V gene's germline CDR1 is GTSNPN and CDR2 SVGIG (reference sequence). The CDR3 loop spans 12 amino acids. Full variable domain (remainder filled in from reference TRBV30 and TRBJ2-5): SQTIHQWPATLVQPVGSPLSLECTVEGTSNPNLYWYRQAAGRGLQLLFYSVGIGQISSEVPQNLSASRPQDRQFILSSKKLLLSDSGFYLCAWSRGGETQYFGPGTRLLVL.

This clonotype was seen many times. This chain links TRBV15 with TRBJ2-5, with 9 bases fitting TRBD2. V lost 3 bases and J lost 8; bases outside the gene matches: 7. The CDR3 spans 14 residues. CDR1 is LNHNV, CDR2 YYDKDF, per germline (reference sequence). CDR3 region: CATSRSGTSYTQYF. The DNA of the CDR3 is TGTGCCACCAGCAGGAGCGGGACTAGCTATACCCAGTACTTC.

This clonotype was counted many times. CDR3 sequence reads: CASNDRTGGFHEQYF. As DNA, the CDR3 is TGTGCCAGCAACGACAGGACAGGGGGCTTCCACGAGCAGTACTTC. The chain is built from TRBV5-4 and TRBJ2-7; 11 positions match TRBD1. CDR3 length: 15 amino acids. CDR1 SGHNT and CDR2 YYREEE come from the germline V gene (reference sequence). V lost 6 bases and J lost 5; bases outside the gene matches: 10.

This clonotype was detected many times. J is TRBJ1-2 and V is TRBV5-8; D is uncertain. Germline V gene sequence: CDR1 SGHTS, CDR2 YDEGEE. The CDR3 spans 16 residues. V dropped 6 bases and J dropped 4 bases, with 22 bases sitting between them. As DNA, the CDR3 is TGTGCCAGCAACGGTATTCATCCACGAAAGACCTATGGCTACACCTTC. This translates into CASNGIHPRKTYGYTF.

This clonotype was seen many times. The CDR3 protein is CASSLGPGQGLNGYTF. The DNA for the CDR3 is TGCGCCAGCAGCTTGGGACCGGGACAGGGCTTGAATGGCTACACCTTC. The chain recombines TRBV5-1 with TRBJ1-2; 9 bases align to TRBD1. J gave up 6 bases and V 0 bases, and 9 bases lay outside the gene matches. Germline lookup yields CDR1 SGHRS and CDR2 YFSETQ. This CDR3 is 16 amino acids long.

This rearrangement joins TRBV3-1 to TRBJ1-2; D is ambiguous. CDR3 length: 17 residues. CDR1 is LGHDT and CDR2 is YNNKEL in the germline V gene (reference sequence). Trimming took off 5 bases at V and 4 bases at J, with 23 bases between the two ends. As DNA, the CDR3 is TGTGCCAGCAGCTGTATTGACACCCTTCGAAAGACCTATGGCTACACCTTC. As protein: CASSCIDTLRKTYGYTF. Based on the CDR3 plus reference TRBV3-1 and TRBJ1-2, the full variable domain is DTAVSQTPKYLVTQMGNDKSIKCEQNLGHDTMYWYKQDSKKFLKIMFSYNNKELIINETVPNRFSPKSPDKAHLNLHINSLELGDSAVYFCASSCIDTLRKTYGYTFGSGTRLTVV.

This clonotype showed up many times. The V call is TRBV7-6, the J call TRBJ2-7; D ambiguous. The CDR3 runs 13 residues. In germline, CDR1 is SGHVS, CDR2 FNYEAQ. Trimming cost V 1 base and J 3 bases, with 7 bases left between them. Here the CDR3 reads CASSLGPNYEQYV. The CDR3, as DNA: TGTGCCAGCAGCTTAGGGCCCAACTACGAGCAGTACGTC.

This clonotype has ten or more counts. This chain connects TRBV5-8 to TRBJ1-2; D unresolved. V dropped 7 bases and J dropped 4 bases, with 23 bases sitting between them. The CDR3 contains 16 residues. Germline-derived CDR1 and CDR2 are SGHTS and YDEGEE. CDR3 DNA: TGTGCCAGCTATTGTAATCATCCACGAAAGACCTATGGCTACACCTTC. It yields the protein CASYCNHPRKTYGYTF.